The 21 T cell receptor beta chains below all came from one sample that was sequenced in a study of OX40 agonist ivuxolimab in advanced cancers. Measured with immunoSEQ multiplex PCR; TCRdb has only the in-frame clones, and not every one. The sample includes fewer than 30,000 clones, around 85% of them seen just once. Here the sequenced sample was CD4+ or CD8+ T cells sorted from blood, taken in a trial of the OX40 agonist ivuxolimab. These receptors came from an adult with an advanced solid tumor such as melanoma, head and neck, liver or kidney cancer.

The V and J genes are TRBV6-5 and TRBJ1-5; 9 bases match TRBD1. CDR1 MNHEY and CDR2 SVGAGI come from the germline V gene. After removal of 5 bases from V and 5 bases from J, the junction contained 7 bases not matched to a gene. The CDR3 totals 15 residues. CDR3 sequence reads: CASSITGGGDQPQHF. The CDR3 DNA sequence: TGTGCCAGCAGTATAACAGGGGGCGGGGATCAGCCCCAGCATTTT.

This rearrangement joins TRBV6-5 to TRBJ2-5; 7 positions agree with TRBD2. The CDR3 totals 14 residues. In germline, CDR1 is MNHEY, CDR2 SVGAGI. Trimming at V came to 2 bases and at J to 4 bases, leaving 4 bases not matched to a gene. The CDR3 loop is CASSYVTSVETQYF. The CDR3 region has the DNA TGTGCCAGCAGTTACGTTACTAGCGTAGAGACCCAGTACTTC.

This chain links TRBV7-8 with TRBJ2-3; D gene uncertain. This CDR3 spans 13 amino acids. V gave up 1 base and J gave up 6 bases, with 8 bases separating them. CDR1 SGHVS and CDR2 FQNEAQ come from the germline V gene. The CDR3 DNA follows: TGTGCCAGCAGCTTAGTATTCGGGGATACGCAGTATTTT. The encoded protein is CASSLVFGDTQYF. The full variable domain, its missing parts supplied by reference TRBV7-8 and TRBJ2-3, is GAGVSQSPRYKVAKRGQDVALRCDPISGHVSLFWYQQALGQGPEFLTYFQNEAQLDKSGLPSDRFFAERPEGSVSTLKIQRTQQEDSAVYLCASSLVFGDTQYFGPGTRLTVL.

This sequence joins TRBV7-9 and TRBJ2-1, with D uncertain. Trimming took off 3 bases at V and 5 bases at J, with 11 bases between the two ends. The V gene's germline CDR1 is SEHNR and CDR2 FQNEAQ (reference sequence). The CDR3 sequence is 14 residues long. This CDR3 is CASSFTQRNNEQFF. CDR3 bases: TGTGCCAGCAGCTTCACTCAGAGGAACAATGAGCAGTTCTTC.

This rearrangement joins TRBV19 to TRBJ2-2, with D unclear. The germline V gene encodes CDR1 LNHDA and CDR2 SQIVND (reference sequence). The CDR3 spans 12 residues. V lost 3 bases and J 5 bases, leaving 4 bases between the germline ends. The CDR3 bases are TGTGCCAGTAGTATCCAGACCGGGGAGCTGTTTTTT. This codes for CASSIQTGELFF.

Here the CDR3 DNA reads TGTGCCAGCAGTTTGGGAGGGGTCTACGAGCAGTACTTC. It translates to CASSLGGVYEQYF. The V gene is TRBV27, the J gene TRBJ2-7, with 7 bases fitting TRBD2. Trimming cost V 3 bases and J 3 bases; bases outside gene matches: 2. This CDR3 has 13 residues. The germline V gene has CDR1 MNHEY and CDR2 SMNVEV (reference sequence).

The CDR3 sequence: CASSPEGWVRYTF. Here the CDR3 DNA reads TGCGCCAGCAGCCCGGAGGGTTGGGTTCGCTACACCTTC. The rearrangement joins TRBV5-1 to TRBJ1-2; D is undetermined. The CDR3 loop spans 13 amino acids. Per the germline V gene, CDR1 is SGHRS and CDR2 is YFSETQ. V lost 4 bases and J 9 bases, leaving 16 bases between the germline ends. Variable domain in full (rest from reference TRBV5-1 and TRBJ1-2): KAGVTQTPRYLIKTRGQQVTLSCSPISGHRSVSWYQQTPGQGLQFLFEYFSETQRNKGNFPGRFSGRQFSNSRSEMNVSTLELGDSALYLCASSPEGWVRYTFGSGTRLTVV.

The genes are TRBV7-8 and TRBJ2-5; 7 positions agree with TRBD2. The CDR3 extends over 14 amino acids. Unmatched junction bases numbered 8, after V lost 5 bases and J lost 5 bases. Germline assignment: CDR1 SGHVS and CDR2 FQNEAQ. The CDR3 here is CASSQRGDGETQYF. The CDR3 DNA reads TGTGCCAGCAGCCAACGGGGGGACGGCGAGACCCAGTACTTC.

This rearrangement joins TRBV29-1 to TRBJ1-2, with 7 bases identical to TRBD1. The V gene's germline CDR1 is SQVTM and CDR2 ANQGSEA. The J segment lost 6 bases and the V segment lost 3 bases, leaving 7 bases of the junction unmatched. The CDR3 totals 13 residues. The CDR3 bases are TGCAGCGTTGATGTCCAGGGGGGAGATGGCTACACCTTC. Translation: CSVDVQGGDGYTF.

The chain is built from TRBV7-2 and TRBJ2-5; TRBD1 might be the D (5 bases). This CDR3 region has 15 residues. The V gene lost 3 bases and the J gene lost 4 bases, with 15 bases spanning the gap. Germline V gene lookup returns CDR1 SGHTA and CDR2 FQGNSA. The DNA for the CDR3 is TGTGCCAGCAGCTTGGGGCAGTGGGGCCGAGAGACCCAGTACTTC. Translation gives CASSLGQWGRETQYF.

Sample share makes this clone medium-sized (0.01 to 0.1%). The gene calls are TRBV13 and TRBJ1-2, with D unclear. Trimming shortened V by 0 bases and J by 1 base, and 3 bases separated the two germline ends. Germline assignment: CDR1 PRHDT and CDR2 FYEKMQ (reference sequence). The CDR3 length is 13 residues. The DNA of the CDR3 is TGTGCCAGCAGCTTAGGGGGTAACTATGGCTACACCTTC. Protein sequence: CASSLGGNYGYTF.

In its sample, this clone is medium-sized. The chain employs TRBV7-6 and TRBJ2-7; TRBD1 matches 10 bases. This CDR3 region has 19 residues. Trimming at V came to 0 bases and at J to 3 bases, leaving 14 bases not matched to a gene. The germline V gene encodes CDR1 SGHVS and CDR2 FNYEAQ. This chain's CDR3 is CASSLAPGTGDKNSYEQYF. DNA of the CDR3: TGTGCCAGCAGCTTAGCCCCGGGGACAGGGGACAAGAATAGCTACGAGCAGTACTTC.

Only one count was recorded for this clone. The chain combines TRBV15 with TRBJ1-3; possible D gene TRBD1, 5 bases. In germline, CDR1 is LNHNV, CDR2 YYDKDF (reference sequence). Between the trimmed V and J ends, which lost 2 bases and 0 bases, there was a span of 14 bases. This CDR3 contains 17 residues. The DNA for the CDR3 is TGTGCCACCAGCAGACAGGGCACCCTATACTCTGGAAACACCATATATTTT. Protein product: CATSRQGTLYSGNTIYF.

This clone appeared a few times. Other nucleotide sequences in the sample specify the same CDR3. This sequence joins TRBV5-5 and TRBJ2-7, with D unresolved. The CDR3 length is 13 residues. CDR1 SGHKS and CDR2 YYEKEE come from the germline V gene (reference sequence). V was trimmed by 2 bases and J by 0 bases, leaving 6 bases between them. CDR3 sequence: CASSFGYSYEQYF. The CDR3 DNA is TGTGCCAGCAGCTTCGGGTACTCCTACGAGCAGTACTTC. Using reference TRBV5-5 and TRBJ2-7 for the parts outside the CDR3, the full variable domain is DAGVTQSPTHLIKTRGQQVTLRCSPISGHKSVSWYQQVLGQGPQFIFQYYEKEERGRGNFPDRFSARQFPNYSSELNVNALLLGDSALYLCASSFGYSYEQYFGPGTRLTVT.

In its sample, this clone was seen a few times. The rearrangement joins TRBV5-1 to TRBJ2-7; perhaps D is TRBD1 or TRBD2 (6 bases each). This CDR3 comprises 15 residues. Germline loops: CDR1 SGHRS, CDR2 YFSETQ. V was cut by 0 bases and J by 4 bases, with 14 bases left in between. The CDR3 sequence is CASSLVRGTPYEQYF. The DNA for the CDR3 is TGCGCCAGCAGCTTGGTACGCGGGACACCTTACGAGCAGTACTTC.

The J gene is TRBJ2-3, the V gene TRBV4-2, with 11 bases fitting TRBD1. With V trimmed by 4 bases and J by 3 bases, 9 bases remained unmatched. The CDR3 runs 17 residues. Per germline, CDR1 LGHNA and CDR2 YNFKEQ. This CDR3 reads CASSLHTGTGGTDTQYF. As DNA, the CDR3 is TGTGCCAGCAGCCTCCACACGGGGACAGGGGGGACAGATACGCAGTATTTT.

This clone was counted once. V is TRBV7-9 and J is TRBJ2-3, with D uncertain. V gave up 5 bases and J gave up 2 bases, with 20 bases separating them. CDR3 length: 17 residues. The V gene's germline CDR1 is SEHNR and CDR2 FQNEAQ (reference sequence). The CDR3 nucleotides read TGTGCCAGCAGCCCCCATTTGTTAGCAGAGAACACAGATACGCAGTATTTT. It yields the protein CASSPHLLAENTDTQYF.

This chain connects TRBV14 to TRBJ2-7; D is uncertain. V lost 3 bases and J lost 2, with 2 bases in between. Germline V gene sequence: CDR1 SGHDN, CDR2 FVKESK. The CDR3 is made up of 11 amino acids. CDR3 DNA sequence: TGTGCCAGCAGCCATACCTACGAGCAGTACTTC. This gives the protein CASSHTYEQYF.

The chain links TRBV19 to TRBJ1-2; no definite D call. The ends were cut back, 6 bases at V and 4 bases at J, with 18 bases in the middle. This CDR3 spans 15 amino acids. Germline V gene sequence: CDR1 LNHDA, CDR2 SQIVND (reference sequence). The CDR3 DNA follows: TGTGCCAGTAGAGAAATGGGGAGTAGTGGCTATGGCTACACCTTC. It yields the protein CASREMGSSGYGYTF. Combining the CDR3 with reference TRBV19 and TRBJ1-2 gives the whole variable domain DGGITQSPKYLFRKEGQNVTLSCEQNLNHDAMYWYRQDPGQGLRLIYYSQIVNDFQKGDIAEGYSVSREKKESFPLTVTSAQKNPTAFYLCASREMGSSGYGYTFGSGTRLTVV.

The V call is TRBV15, the J call TRBJ2-1, with 7 bases identical to TRBD1. V lost 1 base to trimming and J lost 0 bases; unmatched junction nucleotides: 6. The CDR3 runs 17 residues. Germline V CDR1 and CDR2: LNHNV, YYDKDF (reference sequence). The CDR3 protein is CATSRGGPGGSYNEQFF. As DNA, the CDR3 is TGTGCCACCAGCAGAGGGGGCCCAGGGGGCTCCTACAATGAGCAGTTCTTC.

The chain employs TRBV7-2 and TRBJ1-1; D is perhaps TRBD1 (5 bases). Trimming took 1 base from V and 3 from J, leaving 15 bases between them. CDR3 size: 16 residues. Germline V CDR1 and CDR2: SGHTA, FQGNSA. The chain's CDR3 is CASSLDLGLGDTEAFF. CDR3 sequence (DNA): TGTGCCAGCAGCTTAGATTTGGGGCTGGGGGACACTGAAGCTTTCTTT.